This TCR beta chain was found in a study of T cell responses to AZD1222 COVID-19 vaccine. Regarding the study as a whole: Along spike, vaccine-associated CD4 TCRs were found throughout, with dominance at 160-218 and 743-854. The study sampled repertoires only after the peak T cell response. Clonal diversity was possibly underestimated; the donors were predominantly white British and more often female. Two AZD1222 doses significantly raised spike-specific TCR breadth and depth over controls.

Libraries were prepared by immunoSEQ multiplex PCR; TCRdb keeps only in-frame clonotypes and omits some of them. This sample carries under 100,000 clones, around nine tenths of them seen once, and the ten largest clones take about 5%. V lost 7 bases and J 6 bases, leaving 10 bases between the germline ends. CDR1 and CDR2 (germline): DFQATT, SNEGSKA (reference sequence). CDR3 length: 11 residues. For this clone: Its antigen is unknown.

The sequence was collected from an adult who received the AZD1222 COVID-19 vaccine. The chain recombines TRBV20-1 with TRBJ2-1; D may be TRBD2 (6 bases). This material consisted of peripheral blood, taken 28 days after the second AZD1222 dose. The CDR3 DNA reads as TGCAGTGGTGGCGGGGTCAATGAGCAGTTCTTC. Translated: CSGGGVNEQFF.